This entry lists 23 T cell receptor beta chains sequenced from one sample in a study of T cells after yellow fever vaccination. TCRdb reanalysed the 5' RACE reads using MiXCR and keeps one entry per CDR3 protein. This sample has around 140,000 distinct CDR3 sequences; 6.6% occur once, and the top ten carry 0.55% to 0.7%. The sample was CD4+ T cells sorted from PBMCs, taken 10 days after the yellow fever booster vaccination. The receptors come from a man younger than 40 who received the YFV17D yellow fever vaccine.

The V gene is TRBV19, the J gene TRBJ2-5, with D possibly being TRBD2 (6 bases). CDR3 size: 14 residues. The germline V and J ends were trimmed by 4 bases and 3 bases, with 12 bases remaining between them. Germline values: CDR1 LNHDA, CDR2 SQIVND (reference sequence). The CDR3 nucleotides are TGTGCCAGTAGTAAGGGCGGGACGAAAGAGACCCAGTACTTC. This sequence encodes CASSKGGTKETQYF. The full variable domain, in which reference TRBV19 and TRBJ2-5 provide the parts outside the CDR3, is DGGITQSPKYLFRKEGQNVTLSCEQNLNHDAMYWYRQDPGQGLRLIYYSQIVNDFQKGDIAEGYSVSREKKESFPLTVTSAQKNPTAFYLCASSKGGTKETQYFGPGTRLLVL.

In this sample, this clonotype turned up many times. The chain has TRBV6-2 or TRBV6-3 and TRBJ2-1; 9 bases are a match to TRBD2. CDR1 is MNHEY and CDR2 is SVGEGT in the germline V gene. The V segment lost 0 bases and the J segment 14 bases; nucleotides outside the gene matches: 11. The CDR3 has 15 residues. The CDR3 region is CASSYSMDSGSRKFF. As DNA, the CDR3 is TGTGCCAGCAGTTACTCGATGGATAGCGGGAGCCGGAAGTTCTTC.

V is TRBV6-2 or TRBV6-3 and J is TRBJ1-1; D remains ambiguous. In germline, CDR1 is MNHEY, CDR2 SVGEGT. The CDR3 is made up of 14 amino acids. The ends were cut back, 7 bases at V and 7 bases at J, with 19 bases in the middle. The CDR3 DNA is TGTGCCAGCAAACCTCCATACAGCCGTGATGAAGCTTTCTTT. As protein: CASKPPYSRDEAFF.

A note on this clonotype: This may come from a read error, since a much larger clone is one base off. This rearrangement joins TRBV6-2 or TRBV6-3 to TRBJ2-1; maybe TRBD2 (7 bases). The V end was cut by 2 bases, the J end by 10 bases, with 15 bases between. Looked up from germline, CDR1 is MNHEY and CDR2 is SVGEGT. The CDR3 is made up of 14 amino acids. The CDR3 spells CASSYGGGHTEQFF. CDR3 in DNA: TGTGCCAGCAGTTACGGGGGGGGACATACGGAGCAGTTCTTC.

Of note for this clonotype: This may come from a read error, since a much larger clone is one base off. The chain combines TRBV6-5 with TRBJ2-5; weak D call: TRBD2 (5 bases). The germline gives CDR1 MNHEY, CDR2 SVGAGI. The CDR3 runs to 12 residues. The V end lost 11 bases, the J end lost 2 bases, and 12 bases lay between the germline ends. The CDR3 DNA reads as TGTGCCTGCGGGCAGGTTCAAGAGACCCAGTACTTC. It specifies CACGQVQETQYF.

This clonotype was counted many times. The chain couples TRBV2 to TRBJ2-7, with 7 bases identical to TRBD1. The germline gives CDR1 SNHLY, CDR2 FYNNEI. With V trimmed by 6 bases and J by 2 bases, 7 bases remained unmatched. The CDR3 is made up of 14 amino acids. This chain's CDR3 is CASSRDRLTYEQYF. The CDR3 region has the DNA TGTGCCAGCAGCCGGGACAGACTTACCTACGAGCAGTACTTC. The full variable domain, rest sourced from reference TRBV2 and TRBJ2-7, is EPEVTQTPSHQVTQMGQEVILRCVPISNHLYFYWYRQILGQKVEFLVSFYNNEISEKSEIFDDQFSVERPDGSNFTLKIRSTKLEDSAMYFCASSRDRLTYEQYFGPGTRLTVT.

The table lists this clonotype with many counts. The chain combines TRBV12-3 or TRBV12-4 with TRBJ2-7; D not certain. V shed 5 bases and J shed 5 bases, with 13 bases lying between them. The CDR3 is 13 amino acids. CDR3 region: CASSRVGKNEQYF. The DNA for the CDR3 is TGTGCCAGCAGTCGCGTGGGTAAGAACGAGCAGTACTTC.

This clonotype was observed a handful of times. The rearrangement links TRBV12-3 or TRBV12-4 to TRBJ1-1; D gene uncertain. The CDR3 is 12 amino acids. V shed 7 bases and J shed 10 bases, with 16 bases lying between them. The CDR3 DNA reads as TGTGCCAGCAACGAGGGAAAATTTGTAGCTTTCTTT. The encoded protein is CASNEGKFVAFF.

Ten or more counts support this clonotype. The genes are TRBV5-1 and TRBJ2-5; D tentatively fits TRBD1 or TRBD2 (6 bases each). CDR3 length: 21 amino acids. The V gene lost 1 base and the J gene lost 2 bases, with 30 bases spanning the gap. CDR1 SGHRS and CDR2 YFSETQ come from the germline V gene. The CDR3 nucleotides read TGCGCCAGCAGCTTGCCGACAGGCCTAGCGTCCTCTATCGGGTTACAAGAGACCCAGTACTTC. This codes for CASSLPTGLASSIGLQETQYF.

This clonotype was recorded many times. This chain links TRBV5-1 with TRBJ2-3, with D uncertain. Germline assignment: CDR1 SGHRS and CDR2 YFSETQ. V lost 0 bases to trimming and J lost 2 bases, with 4 bases between them. The CDR3 sequence is 13 residues long. Here the CDR3 reads CASSLDPTDTQYF. The CDR3 bases are TGCGCCAGCAGCTTGGATCCCACAGATACGCAGTATTTT. Drawing the rest from reference TRBV5-1 and TRBJ2-3, the complete variable domain is KAGVTQTPRYLIKTRGQQVTLSCSPISGHRSVSWYQQTPGQGLQFLFEYFSETQRNKGNFPGRFSGRQFSNSRSEMNVSTLELGDSALYLCASSLDPTDTQYFGPGTRLTVL.

The chain has TRBV20-1 and TRBJ1-5; the D gene is possibly TRBD1 (5 bases). Trimming removed 3 bases from V and 1 base from J, with 16 bases in between. Germline V gene sequence: CDR1 DFQATT, CDR2 SNEGSKA (reference sequence). The CDR3 has 16 residues. Here the CDR3 reads CSARRTISASNQPQHF. The CDR3 coding sequence is TGCAGTGCTAGGAGGACAATTTCGGCAAGCAATCAGCCCCAGCATTTT.

In this sample, this clonotype turned up many times. The chain employs TRBV6-2 or TRBV6-3 and TRBJ1-2; TRBD1 aligns across 8 bases. V trimming: 4 bases; J trimming: 5 bases; junction bases outside the gene matches: 3. CDR1 and CDR2 (germline): MNHEY, SVGEGT. CDR3 length equals 13 residues. The CDR3 spells CASSSRTGYGYTF. CDR3 nucleotide sequence: TGTGCCAGCAGTTCGCGGACAGGGTATGGCTACACCTTC.

This clonotype was counted a few times. This chain joins TRBV5-1 and TRBJ2-7, with D maybe TRBD2 (6 bases). Trimming took off 7 bases at V and 3 bases at J, with 14 bases between the two ends. Germline CDR1 is SGHRS and CDR2 is YFSETQ. CDR3 length: 13 residues. DNA of the CDR3: TGCGCCAGCCGACCGGAGGGGAACTACGAGCAGTACTTC. It specifies CASRPEGNYEQYF.

This clonotype was counted many times. The gene calls are TRBV9 and TRBJ2-7, with TRBD2 identical over 9 bases. Germline V lookup: CDR1 SGDLS, CDR2 YYNGEE. With 0 bases clipped from V and 4 bases from J, the junction kept 11 bases outside the gene matches. This CDR3 contains 17 residues. The CDR3 bases are TGTGCCAGCAGCGTAGAGGCAGCAAGCGGGAGGCATTACGAGCAGTACTTC. This encodes CASSVEAASGRHYEQYF.

This clonotype showed up many times. The chain employs TRBV7-2 and TRBJ2-1; D not resolved. Trimming shortened V by 0 bases and J by 1 base, and 16 bases separated the two germline ends. Germline CDR1 is SGHTA and CDR2 is FQGNSA. The CDR3 is made up of 18 amino acids. The CDR3 nucleotides are TGTGCCAGCAGCTTAGCCCTTTCCTCCGTTGGGTCCTACAATGAGCAGTTCTTC. Protein product: CASSLALSSVGSYNEQFF.

The rearrangement links TRBV6-5 to TRBJ2-3; the D is unclear. CDR1 and CDR2 (germline): MNHEY, SVGAGI. This CDR3 comprises 14 residues. Trimming removed 1 base at V and 3 bases at J, with 8 bases between. CDR3 region: CASSYLPWTDTQYF. The CDR3 DNA is TGTGCCAGCAGTTACTTACCTTGGACAGATACGCAGTATTTT.

Many counts were recorded for this clonotype. The V and J genes are TRBV9 and TRBJ2-1, with 12 nucleotides matching TRBD1. This CDR3 has 15 residues. Germline trimming cut 3 bases from V and 6 bases from J; bases unmatched to any gene: 4. Germline assignment: CDR1 SGDLS and CDR2 YYNGEE. CDR3 amino acids: CASSGGGQGANEQFF. The CDR3 bases are TGTGCCAGCAGCGGGGGGGGACAGGGGGCCAATGAGCAGTTCTTC.

This clonotype appeared many times. The chain links TRBV6-5 to TRBJ2-7; 9 bases fit TRBD1. Per the germline V gene, CDR1 is MNHEY and CDR2 is SVGAGI. The CDR3 extends over 15 amino acids. V shed 4 bases and J 6 bases; nucleotides not matched to a gene: 10. CDR3: CASSFTGGATGEQYF. DNA of the CDR3: TGTGCCAGCAGTTTCACAGGGGGCGCGACAGGCGAGCAGTACTTC.

This sequence joins TRBV18 and TRBJ2-7, with 11 bases that match TRBD2. CDR1 and CDR2 from the germline V gene are KGHSH and LQKENI. The CDR3 is made up of 15 amino acids. Unmatched junction bases numbered 4, after V lost 4 bases and J lost 2 bases. In DNA form, the CDR3 reads TGTGCCAGCTCACTGGGACTAGCGGAAGCCTACGAGCAGTACTTC. Protein: CASSLGLAEAYEQYF.

This clonotype was detected many times. This sequence joins TRBV5-1 and TRBJ1-4; 8 nucleotides align to TRBD1. Germline assignment: CDR1 SGHRS and CDR2 YFSETQ. This CDR3 is built from 17 residues. The V and J ends lost 3 bases and 5 bases, in that order; junction bases with no gene match: 12. CDR3 in amino acids: CASSSKGLTGGNEKLFF. The CDR3 DNA reads TGCGCCAGCAGCTCCAAGGGCCTCACAGGGGGAAATGAAAAACTGTTTTTT.

This clonotype was picked up a small number of times. The rearrangement links TRBV12-3 or TRBV12-4 to TRBJ2-5; the D gene is possibly TRBD2 (5 bases). V shed 5 bases and J shed 2 bases, with 12 bases lying between them. This CDR3 is 14 amino acids long. CDR3 in DNA: TGTGCCAGCAGTACGAGAGGACTGCAAGAGACCCAGTACTTC. Translated: CASSTRGLQETQYF.

Many counts were recorded for this clonotype. V gene TRBV20-1 combines with J gene TRBJ1-1; possible D gene TRBD1, 6 bases. Germline-derived CDR1 and CDR2 are DFQATT and SNEGSKA (reference sequence). CDR3 size: 14 residues. V was cut by 5 bases and J by 1 base, with 14 bases left in between. CDR3 protein: CSAWAGGKNTEAFF. DNA of the CDR3: TGCAGTGCTTGGGCCGGGGGCAAGAACACTGAAGCTTTCTTT.

In its sample, this clonotype was seen many times. The rearrangement uses TRBV12-3 or TRBV12-4 and TRBJ2-1; no firm D call. The CDR3 extends over 13 amino acids. V lost 1 base and J 5 bases, leaving 6 bases between the germline ends. CDR3 DNA: TGTGCCAGCAGTTTAGTAAGGCACAATGAGCAGTTCTTC. Translating it yields CASSLVRHNEQFF.